The 20 T cell receptor beta chains listed next were all sequenced from one sample in a study of regulatory T cells in long-lasting Graves disease. Time point meaning: persistent/refractory GD, antithyroid drugs over 5 years with positive TRAb. TCR sequences were obtained from RNA taken from PBMCs. Both iRepertoire HTBI primers and Arm-PCR of CDR3 regions were used to build the TCR beta libraries. TCRdb used MiXCR to reprocess the multiplex PCR reads, holding one entry per CDR3 protein. The sample yields approximately 470,000 distinct CDR3 sequences, around 21% seen once. The sample in question was peripheral blood mononuclear cells (PBMCs), obtained when the disease was refractory, from a patient treated with antithyroid drugs. The receptor set was obtained from a female donor with Graves disease.

CDR3 sequence: CASSPGTSGIRNEQYF. The CDR3 region has the DNA TGTGCCAGCAGTCCCGGGACTAGCGGGATCAGAAACGAGCAGTACTTC. J is TRBJ2-7 and V is TRBV6-1; 13 bases align to TRBD2. Germline loops: CDR1 MNHNS, CDR2 SASEGT. This CDR3 contains 16 residues. The junction had 9 bases not matched to a gene; V was cut back by 5 bases and J by 5 bases.

This chain joins TRBV29-1 and TRBJ2-7; the D gene is possibly TRBD1 (6 bases). The CDR3 spans 12 residues. Trimming left V 2 bases short and J 5 bases short, with 10 bases between. The germline V gene has CDR1 SQVTM and CDR2 ANQGSEA. The CDR3 coding sequence is TGCAGCGTTGAACAGGGGTCCGACGAGCAGTACTTC. Encoded protein: CSVEQGSDEQYF.

The chain uses TRBV19 and TRBJ2-2, with 10 bases identical to TRBD2. V gave up 5 bases and J gave up 6 bases; unmatched junction bases: 9. Germline CDR1 is LNHDA and CDR2 is SQIVND (reference sequence). This CDR3 spans 16 amino acids. The CDR3 here is CASSSASGSIAGELFF. In DNA form, the CDR3 reads TGTGCCAGTAGTTCAGCTAGCGGGAGTATCGCCGGGGAGCTGTTTTTT. Drawing the rest from reference TRBV19 and TRBJ2-2, the complete variable domain is DGGITQSPKYLFRKEGQNVTLSCEQNLNHDAMYWYRQDPGQGLRLIYYSQIVNDFQKGDIAEGYSVSREKKESFPLTVTSAQKNPTAFYLCASSSASGSIAGELFFGEGSRLTVL.

V usage is TRBV30 and J usage is TRBJ1-5, with a possible D match to TRBD1 (5 bases). The CDR3 sequence is 15 residues long. Germline V gives CDR1 GTSNPN, CDR2 SVGIG (reference sequence). V gave up 0 bases and J gave up 4 bases, with 13 bases separating them. In nucleotides, the CDR3 is TGTGCCTGGAGTGTATCGGGGGTCAGGAATCAGCCCCAGCATTTT. The encoded protein is CAWSVSGVRNQPQHF.

This clonotype was detected ten times or more. The chain employs TRBV28 and TRBJ2-1; TRBD2 matches at 7 bases. Germline V gene lookup returns CDR1 MDHEN and CDR2 SYDVKM. The CDR3 is 14 amino acids. V lost 10 bases and J lost 3; bases outside the gene matches: 9. The CDR3 region is CAINRGVGYNEQFF. CDR3 in DNA: TGTGCCATCAACCGGGGGGTTGGCTACAATGAGCAGTTCTTC.

The sample holds many counts of this clonotype. The V call is TRBV7-2, the J call TRBJ1-2; tentatively, D is TRBD1 (6 bases). The CDR3 loop spans 16 amino acids. V dropped 0 bases and J dropped 0 bases, with 11 bases sitting between them. Germline lookup yields CDR1 SGHTA and CDR2 FQGNSA. The CDR3 DNA reads as TGTGCCAGCAGCTTAGCGTCCGGGGGCGCTAACTATGGCTACACCTTC. The encoded protein is CASSLASGGANYGYTF.

This clonotype was observed at least ten times. This sequence joins TRBV20-1 and TRBJ1-1; TRBD1 matches at 7 bases. Per the germline V gene, CDR1 is DFQATT and CDR2 is SNEGSKA (reference sequence). Losses at the gene ends were 7 bases for V and 6 bases for J; bases not matched to a gene: 11. The CDR3 is 13 residues long. The chain's CDR3 is CSVPAGTGAEAFF. The DNA of the CDR3 is TGCAGTGTCCCGGCCGGAACAGGGGCTGAAGCTTTCTTT.

A single count supports this clonotype. The chain recombines TRBV5-1 with TRBJ2-3; perhaps TRBD2 as D (5 bases). V was trimmed by 3 bases and J by 11 bases, leaving 16 bases between them. The CDR3 spans 13 residues. The germline V gene encodes CDR1 SGHRS and CDR2 YFSETQ. CDR3 coding DNA: TGCGCCAGCAGCTGGGATGGGCGGGCGGTGCAGTATTTT. It translates to CASSWDGRAVQYF.

Comment on this clonotype: Sequence at one end of the junction differs from germline and may be a read error. The V call is TRBV12-3 or TRBV12-4, the J call TRBJ2-1; D is perhaps TRBD1 (6 bases). The CDR3 has 14 residues. The CDR3 region has the DNA TGTTCCAGCAGCCTATTAGGGGGTGACAATGAGCAGTTCTTC. Protein sequence: CSSSLLGGDNEQFF.

This clonotype occurred many times. The V call is TRBV7-9, the J call TRBJ2-7, with D hard to call. V was pared by 1 base and J by 6 bases, with 7 bases between. Germline CDR1 and CDR2: SEHNR and FQNEAQ (reference sequence). This CDR3 contains 12 residues. The CDR3 nucleotides are TGTGCCAGCAGCTTAGGATCGGTCGAGCAGTACTTC. Protein product: CASSLGSVEQYF.

This clonotype was recorded a few times. The V call is TRBV7-9, the J call TRBJ2-7; either TRBD1 or TRBD2 may supply D (6 bases each). The germline gives CDR1 SEHNR, CDR2 FQNEAQ (reference sequence). The CDR3 length is 14 residues. V gave up 2 bases and J gave up 7 bases, with 15 bases separating them. Here the CDR3 reads CASSLPGAPHEQYF. For the CDR3, the DNA is TGTGCCAGCAGCTTACCGGGGGCCCCTCATGAGCAGTACTTC.

The V gene is TRBV4-3, the J gene TRBJ2-2; no clear D. CDR3 length equals 15 residues. Trimming cost V 0 bases and J 4 bases, with 9 bases left between them. The germline gives CDR1 LGHNA, CDR2 YSLEER. CDR3 nucleotide sequence: TGCGCCAGCAGCCAAGATACAAGTTCCACCGGGGAGCTGTTTTTT. Residues: CASSQDTSSTGELFF.

This clonotype appeared a single time. The CDR3 reads CSAGGAGVFRTEAFF. As DNA, the CDR3 is TGCAGTGCTGGGGGGGCAGGGGTCTTTCGTACTGAAGCTTTCTTT. The chain recombines TRBV20-1 with TRBJ1-1; TRBD1 is a possible D gene (6 bases). The CDR3 is made up of 15 amino acids. V shed 5 bases and J shed 5 bases, with 21 bases lying between them. From germline, CDR1 is DFQATT and CDR2 SNEGSKA (reference sequence).

This clonotype was recorded only once. This chain links TRBV28 with TRBJ1-3; TRBD1 might be the D (6 bases). Germline V gene data show CDR1 as MDHEN and CDR2 as SYDVKM. The CDR3 covers 14 residues. Trimming left V 10 bases short and J 0 bases short, with 13 bases between. The CDR3 is CATSPGASGNTIYF. The CDR3 region has the DNA TGTGCCACCTCGCCGGGGGCCTCTGGAAACACCATATATTTT.

This clonotype was counted many times. The chain recombines TRBV28 with TRBJ2-7; TRBD1 matches at 11 bases. CDR3 length: 15 amino acids. Germline-derived CDR1 and CDR2 are MDHEN and SYDVKM. V lost 4 bases, J lost 2 bases, and 4 bases stayed unmatched. The CDR3: CASSSSDRGPYEQYF. The DNA for the CDR3 is TGTGCCAGCAGTTCGTCGGACAGGGGGCCCTACGAGCAGTACTTC.

Notes on this clonotype: Possible read error: a much larger clone is one base away. The V call is TRBV7-2, the J call TRBJ2-7; D gene ambiguous. The J call is in doubt because the DNA end fits TRBJ2-5 better. The CDR3 spans 14 residues. Germline-derived CDR1 and CDR2 are SGHTA and FQGNSA. This CDR3 is CASSLGYREETQYF. The CDR3 DNA reads TGTGCCAGCAGCTTAGGCTACAGAGAAGAGACCCAGTACTTC.

The chain is built from TRBV29-1 and TRBJ1-2, with 7 bases lining up with TRBD1. The ends lost 7 bases at V and 2 bases at J; junction bases unmatched: 4. CDR1 and CDR2 from the germline V gene are SQVTM and ANQGSEA. The length of the CDR3 is 12 residues. CDR3 sequence: CSEGTANYGYTF. The CDR3 DNA reads as TGCAGCGAGGGGACAGCCAACTATGGCTACACCTTC. Combining the CDR3 with reference TRBV29-1 and TRBJ1-2 gives the whole variable domain SAVISQKPSRDICQRGTSLTIQCQVDSQVTMMFWYRQQPGQSLTLIATANQGSEATYESGFVIDKFPISRPNLTFSTLTVSNMSPEDSSIYLCSEGTANYGYTFGSGTRLTVV.

This clonotype was observed at least ten times. This chain links TRBV27 with TRBJ2-7, with 10 nucleotides matching TRBD1. The V gene end was trimmed by 4 bases and the J gene end by 0 bases; junction bases not matched to a gene: 6. Germline V CDR1 and CDR2: MNHEY, SMNVEV (reference sequence). The CDR3 runs 16 residues. The CDR3, as DNA: TGTGCCAGCAGTTCGCGCCGGGACAGGGGCTCCTACGAGCAGTACTTC. Protein sequence: CASSSRRDRGSYEQYF.

This clonotype came up a few times. The chain combines TRBV5-1 with TRBJ2-6, with D unclear. The CDR3 extends over 16 amino acids. Germline CDR1 reads SGHRS; CDR2 reads YFSETQ. Trimming removed 1 base at V and 0 bases at J, with 8 bases between. CDR3 loop: CASSLTWGSGANVLTF. The CDR3 region has the DNA TGCGCCAGCAGCTTGACCTGGGGCTCTGGGGCCAACGTCCTGACTTTC.

The CDR3 sequence is CATSSGPRGHTEAFF. Here the CDR3 DNA reads TGTGCCACCAGCAGTGGACCTCGAGGGCACACTGAAGCTTTCTTT. The rearrangement joins TRBV15 to TRBJ1-1; D unclear. The CDR3 runs to 15 residues. V lost 3 bases and J lost 3, with 14 bases in between. Germline-derived CDR1 and CDR2 are LNHNV and YYDKDF (reference sequence).